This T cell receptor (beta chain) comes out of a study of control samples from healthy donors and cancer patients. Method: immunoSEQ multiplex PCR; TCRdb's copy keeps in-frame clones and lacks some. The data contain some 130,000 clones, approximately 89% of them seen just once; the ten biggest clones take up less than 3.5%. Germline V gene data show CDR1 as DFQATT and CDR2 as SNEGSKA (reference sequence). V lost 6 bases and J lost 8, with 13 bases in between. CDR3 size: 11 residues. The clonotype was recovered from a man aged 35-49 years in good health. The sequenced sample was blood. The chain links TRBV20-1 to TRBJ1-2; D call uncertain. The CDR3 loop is CSARVRRGYTF. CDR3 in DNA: TGCAGTGCCCGAGTTCGGAGGGGCTACACCTTC.